The 27 T cell receptor beta chains presented below share a single source sample, sequenced in a study of CD8 T cells in Susac syndrome. With random hexamers, reverse transcription was performed on about 0.5 to 1 ug of RNA. Each CDR3 protein gets one entry after TCRdb re-called the immunoSEQ multiplex PCR reads with MiXCR. In the table there are fewer than 150,000 distinct CDR3 sequences, around 94% of which are singletons. Sequenced: CD8+ T cells from PBMCs. All receptors derive from a human donor in good health.

The V and J genes are TRBV9 and TRBJ2-7, with D hard to call. V was cut by 0 bases and J by 1 base, with 11 bases left in between. The CDR3 is made up of 15 amino acids. Germline lookup yields CDR1 SGDLS and CDR2 YYNGEE. CDR3 DNA: TGTGCCAGCAGCGTAGGAGCTCCAGCGTCCTACGAGCAGTACTTC. Translated, it gives CASSVGAPASYEQYF.

The rearrangement joins TRBV4-1 to TRBJ2-1, with D perhaps TRBD1 (5 bases). Trimming stripped 0 bases from V and 9 bases from J, with 15 bases between. From germline, CDR1 is MGHRA and CDR2 YSYEKL. The CDR3 is 15 amino acids. The CDR3 loop is CASSQDGQGIGEQFF. In DNA, the CDR3 is TGCGCCAGCAGCCAAGATGGGCAGGGAATCGGTGAGCAGTTCTTC.

The V and J genes are TRBV7-8 and TRBJ2-7, with a weak D call TRBD1 (6 bases). Trimming removed 4 bases from V and 6 bases from J, with 19 bases in between. The CDR3 loop spans 15 amino acids. Germline V gene data show CDR1 as SGHVS and CDR2 as FQNEAQ. The CDR3 spells CASSSLSRGWAEQYF. The CDR3, as DNA: TGTGCCAGCAGCTCCCTAAGCAGGGGATGGGCCGAGCAGTACTTC.

This chain uses TRBV29-1 with TRBJ2-5; D is perhaps TRBD1 (6 bases). Deletions cut 4 bases from V and 5 bases from J, with 17 bases between. The length of the CDR3 is 14 residues. Germline CDR1 is SQVTM and CDR2 is ANQGSEA. The CDR3 region has the DNA TGCAGCGTTGGTCAGAATAGGGGGAAGGAGACCCAGTACTTC. Amino acids: CSVGQNRGKETQYF.

The sample holds one count of this clonotype. The chain recombines TRBV20-1 with TRBJ2-5, with TRBD2 matching over 8 bases. The J segment lost 5 bases and the V segment lost 3 bases, leaving 14 bases of the junction unmatched. In germline, CDR1 is DFQATT, CDR2 SNEGSKA (reference sequence). The CDR3 length is 16 residues. The DNA for the CDR3 is TGCAGTGCTAGGAGTTTTCGCGGGAGGTTGGGTGAGACCCAGTACTTC. Its translation is CSARSFRGRLGETQYF.

The rearrangement uses TRBV11-3 and TRBJ2-1, with 13 nucleotides matching TRBD2. V dropped 6 bases and J dropped 7; count of bases not matched to a gene: 15. The germline CDR1 and CDR2 sequences are SGHNT and YENEEA. The CDR3 has 18 amino acids. CDR3: CASSPGTSGISGWNEQFF. The CDR3 bases are TGTGCCAGCAGTCCCGGGACTAGCGGGATCTCGGGGTGGAATGAGCAGTTCTTC.

This clonotype was counted a single time. This chain joins TRBV20-1 and TRBJ2-3; D is perhaps TRBD2 (5 bases). Germline assignment: CDR1 DFQATT and CDR2 SNEGSKA (reference sequence). The CDR3 runs to 14 residues. V lost 5 bases to trimming and J lost 5 bases, with 17 bases between them. This CDR3 is CSAAATGRGDTQYF. The CDR3 bases are TGCAGTGCTGCGGCGACCGGACGGGGAGATACGCAGTATTTT.

The genes are TRBV29-1 and TRBJ2-7; weak D call: TRBD1 (6 bases). Looked up from germline, CDR1 is SQVTM and CDR2 is ANQGSEA. This CDR3 is built from 14 residues. Deletions cut 6 bases from V and 3 bases from J, with 18 bases between. CDR3 sequence reads: CSVRTGQENYEQYF. For the CDR3, the DNA is TGCAGCGTGCGCACGGGACAAGAGAACTACGAGCAGTACTTC.

The chain is built from TRBV18 and TRBJ2-2; D is ambiguous. The V end was cut by 9 bases, the J end by 4 bases, with 21 bases between. The CDR3 is 16 residues long. CDR1 KGHSH and CDR2 LQKENI come from the germline V gene. Here the CDR3 reads CARQTTPFPATGELFF. In DNA, the CDR3 is TGTGCCAGGCAAACAACACCGTTCCCCGCCACCGGGGAGCTGTTTTTT.

J is TRBJ2-3 and V is TRBV4-1; TRBD2 matches 7 bases. Losses at the gene ends were 4 bases for V and 4 bases for J; bases not matched to a gene: 11. The CDR3 contains 16 residues. The germline V gene encodes CDR1 MGHRA and CDR2 YSYEKL. The CDR3: CASSPSRGGPADTQYF. The CDR3 DNA reads TGCGCCAGCAGCCCCAGTCGGGGAGGGCCCGCAGATACGCAGTATTTT.

The V gene is TRBV21-1, the J gene TRBJ2-1. TRBV21-1 is flagged as a pseudogene. CDR3 length: 10 residues. The CDR3 coding sequence is TGTGCCAGCAGAGCTAATGAGCAGTTCTTC. Amino acid sequence: CASRANEQFF.

This sequence joins TRBV15 and TRBJ2-1; D not certain. The germline V gene has CDR1 LNHNV and CDR2 YYDKDF (reference sequence). This CDR3 spans 16 amino acids. Trimming pared 0 bases from V and 3 bases from J, leaving 12 bases between. In DNA form, the CDR3 reads TGTGCCACCAGCAGAGATGATAGGCTCCTCTACAATGAGCAGTTCTTC. Translation gives CATSRDDRLLYNEQFF. The complete variable domain, with remaining parts taken from reference TRBV15 and TRBJ2-1, reads DAMVIQNPRYQVTQFGKPVTLSCSQTLNHNVMYWYQQKSSQAPKLLFHYYDKDFNNEADTPDNFQSRRPNTSFCFLDIRSPGLGDTAMYLCATSRDDRLLYNEQFFGPGTRLTVL.

V gene TRBV9 combines with J gene TRBJ2-3, with unresolved D. Germline values: CDR1 SGDLS, CDR2 YYNGEE. V was pared by 1 base and J by 2 bases, with 14 bases between. The CDR3 consists of 16 residues. CDR3 loop: CASSVMIQAYTDTQYF. The CDR3 bases are TGTGCCAGCAGCGTAATGATCCAAGCCTACACAGATACGCAGTATTTT.

The chain employs TRBV29-1 and TRBJ2-2, with 9 positions matching TRBD1. Losses at the gene ends were 3 bases for V and 5 bases for J; bases not matched to a gene: 4. CDR3 length: 14 residues. Germline V gene data show CDR1 as SQVTM and CDR2 as ANQGSEA. In DNA, the CDR3 is TGCAGCGTTGAGGGACAGGGAAGTACCGGGGAGCTGTTTTTT. Translation: CSVEGQGSTGELFF.

The chain carries TRBV5-4 and TRBJ1-2; TRBD1 aligns across 8 bases. The V segment lost 4 bases and the J segment 8 bases; nucleotides outside the gene matches: 7. The CDR3 covers 13 residues. Per germline, CDR1 SGHNT and CDR2 YYREEE (reference sequence). CDR3 sequence: CASSIRTGSGYTF. CDR3 bases: TGTGCCAGCAGCATACGGACAGGGTCCGGCTACACCTTC.

The chain has TRBV23-1 and TRBJ1-5; TRBD1 matches at 9 bases. TRBV23-1 belongs to the ORF category, with a function that is uncertain. The CDR3 sequence is 15 residues long. With V trimmed by 4 bases and J by 6 bases, 7 bases remained unmatched. The chain's CDR3 is CASSPEQGAGQPQHF. In DNA form, the CDR3 reads TGCGCCAGCAGTCCAGAACAGGGGGCGGGTCAGCCCCAGCATTTT.

This clonotype was picked up a small number of times. The V and J genes are TRBV6-2 or TRBV6-3 and TRBJ2-7, with D hard to call. The germline V and J ends were trimmed by 6 bases and 2 bases, with 5 bases remaining between them. The CDR3 runs to 11 residues. Germline V lookup: CDR1 MNHEY, CDR2 SVGEGT. For the CDR3, the DNA is TGTGCCAGCAGCCCTGCCTACGAGCAGTACTTC. This sequence encodes CASSPAYEQYF.

This clonotype was picked up one time. V gene TRBV13 combines with J gene TRBJ2-1; 11 bases are shared with TRBD2. The CDR3 covers 16 residues. The trim removed 2 bases at V and 9 bases at J, leaving 9 bases unmatched. Germline CDR1 PRHDT, CDR2 FYEKMQ (reference sequence). This chain's CDR3 is CASSLKTSGSMGEQFF. CDR3 nucleotide sequence: TGTGCCAGCAGCTTAAAAACTAGCGGGAGTATGGGTGAGCAGTTCTTC. The full variable domain, its missing parts supplied by reference TRBV13 and TRBJ2-1, is AAGVIQSPRHLIKEKRETATLKCYPIPRHDTVYWYQQGPGQDPQFLISFYEKMQSDKGSIPDRFSAQQFSDYHSELNMSSLELGDSALYFCASSLKTSGSMGEQFFGPGTRLTVL.

The V and J genes are TRBV5-6 and TRBJ1-1; D is unclear. The germline V gene encodes CDR1 SGHDT and CDR2 YYEEEE. This CDR3 has 11 residues. Trimming pared 3 bases from V and 8 bases from J, leaving 8 bases between. CDR3 in DNA: TGTGCCAGCAGCTCGCACAGAGAAGCTTTCTTT. Protein: CASSSHREAFF.

The genes are TRBV28 and TRBJ2-1; 9 positions agree with TRBD1. The CDR3 is made up of 14 amino acids. The V and J ends lost 5 bases and 6 bases, in that order; junction bases with no gene match: 5. Germline lookup yields CDR1 MDHEN and CDR2 SYDVKM. The CDR3 reads CASSPGTGLNEQFF. In nucleotides, the CDR3 is TGTGCCAGCAGTCCCGGGACAGGGCTCAATGAGCAGTTCTTC.

In its sample, this clonotype was seen a few times. The V call is TRBV7-9, the J call TRBJ1-2; a possible D gene is TRBD1 (5 bases). Germline V gives CDR1 SEHNR, CDR2 FQNEAQ (reference sequence). The CDR3 extends over 15 amino acids. The V gene lost 6 bases and the J gene lost 4 bases, with 18 bases spanning the gap. Here the CDR3 reads CASSPASTQGYGYTF. CDR3 DNA sequence: TGTGCCAGCAGTCCAGCATCGACTCAGGGCTATGGCTACACCTTC.

The V and J genes are TRBV7-9 and TRBJ1-5; D call uncertain. The V gene lost 4 bases and the J gene lost 9 bases, with 10 bases spanning the gap. This CDR3 contains 12 residues. From germline, CDR1 is SEHNR and CDR2 FQNEAQ (reference sequence). CDR3 region: CASSSWLLPQHF. The CDR3 DNA follows: TGTGCCAGCAGCTCCTGGCTCTTGCCCCAGCATTTT.

V gene TRBV7-2 combines with J gene TRBJ1-1, with D unclear. The V gene's germline CDR1 is SGHTA and CDR2 FQGNSA. The CDR3 loop spans 14 amino acids. The V gene lost 7 bases and the J gene lost 5 bases, with 17 bases spanning the gap. The CDR3 region has the DNA TGTGCCAGCACCCGACCGTCCTGGGAGACTGAAGCTTTCTTT. This encodes CASTRPSWETEAFF. The variable domain in full, with the rest retrieved from reference TRBV7-2 and TRBJ1-1, is GAGVSQSPSNKVTEKGKDVELRCDPISGHTALYWYRQSLGQGLEFLIYFQGNSAPDKSGLPSDRFSAERTGGSVSTLTIQRTQQEDSAVYLCASTRPSWETEAFFGQGTRLTVV.

V usage is TRBV11-3 and J usage is TRBJ2-6; 9 bases match TRBD1. V lost 3 bases to trimming and J lost 0 bases; unmatched junction nucleotides: 6. Germline lookup yields CDR1 SGHNT and CDR2 YENEEA. This CDR3 spans 18 amino acids. The CDR3 bases are TGTGCCAGCAGCTTTTCTGGGACAGGGATCTCTGGGGCCAACGTCCTGACTTTC. Protein: CASSFSGTGISGANVLTF.

A single count supports this clonotype. V gene TRBV7-8 combines with J gene TRBJ2-1; D is possibly TRBD2 (5 bases). CDR1 SGHVS and CDR2 FQNEAQ come from the germline V gene. The ends were cut back, 2 bases at V and 8 bases at J, with 13 bases in the middle. The CDR3 runs to 14 residues. In DNA form, the CDR3 reads TGTGCCAGCAGCTTACTAGCCCGCGGCGATGAGCAGTTCTTC. Protein product: CASSLLARGDEQFF.

This CDR3 is CASSYRDRVDEQYF. CDR3 nucleotide sequence: TGTGCCAGCAGCTACCGGGACAGGGTGGACGAGCAGTACTTC. V is TRBV11-1 and J is TRBJ2-7; 9 bases map to TRBD1. The CDR3 length is 14 residues. Germline loops: CDR1 SGHAT, CDR2 FQDESV (reference sequence). V lost 4 bases, J lost 5 bases, and 6 bases stayed unmatched.

DNA of the CDR3: TGTGCCAGCAGCCTCCCGCTAGAGGACAATGAGCAGTTCTTC. Translation: CASSLPLEDNEQFF. The rearrangement links TRBV5-4 to TRBJ2-1; D is undetermined. The germline gives CDR1 SGHNT, CDR2 YYREEE (reference sequence). The CDR3 has 14 residues. The ends were cut back, 4 bases at V and 5 bases at J, with 13 bases in the middle.